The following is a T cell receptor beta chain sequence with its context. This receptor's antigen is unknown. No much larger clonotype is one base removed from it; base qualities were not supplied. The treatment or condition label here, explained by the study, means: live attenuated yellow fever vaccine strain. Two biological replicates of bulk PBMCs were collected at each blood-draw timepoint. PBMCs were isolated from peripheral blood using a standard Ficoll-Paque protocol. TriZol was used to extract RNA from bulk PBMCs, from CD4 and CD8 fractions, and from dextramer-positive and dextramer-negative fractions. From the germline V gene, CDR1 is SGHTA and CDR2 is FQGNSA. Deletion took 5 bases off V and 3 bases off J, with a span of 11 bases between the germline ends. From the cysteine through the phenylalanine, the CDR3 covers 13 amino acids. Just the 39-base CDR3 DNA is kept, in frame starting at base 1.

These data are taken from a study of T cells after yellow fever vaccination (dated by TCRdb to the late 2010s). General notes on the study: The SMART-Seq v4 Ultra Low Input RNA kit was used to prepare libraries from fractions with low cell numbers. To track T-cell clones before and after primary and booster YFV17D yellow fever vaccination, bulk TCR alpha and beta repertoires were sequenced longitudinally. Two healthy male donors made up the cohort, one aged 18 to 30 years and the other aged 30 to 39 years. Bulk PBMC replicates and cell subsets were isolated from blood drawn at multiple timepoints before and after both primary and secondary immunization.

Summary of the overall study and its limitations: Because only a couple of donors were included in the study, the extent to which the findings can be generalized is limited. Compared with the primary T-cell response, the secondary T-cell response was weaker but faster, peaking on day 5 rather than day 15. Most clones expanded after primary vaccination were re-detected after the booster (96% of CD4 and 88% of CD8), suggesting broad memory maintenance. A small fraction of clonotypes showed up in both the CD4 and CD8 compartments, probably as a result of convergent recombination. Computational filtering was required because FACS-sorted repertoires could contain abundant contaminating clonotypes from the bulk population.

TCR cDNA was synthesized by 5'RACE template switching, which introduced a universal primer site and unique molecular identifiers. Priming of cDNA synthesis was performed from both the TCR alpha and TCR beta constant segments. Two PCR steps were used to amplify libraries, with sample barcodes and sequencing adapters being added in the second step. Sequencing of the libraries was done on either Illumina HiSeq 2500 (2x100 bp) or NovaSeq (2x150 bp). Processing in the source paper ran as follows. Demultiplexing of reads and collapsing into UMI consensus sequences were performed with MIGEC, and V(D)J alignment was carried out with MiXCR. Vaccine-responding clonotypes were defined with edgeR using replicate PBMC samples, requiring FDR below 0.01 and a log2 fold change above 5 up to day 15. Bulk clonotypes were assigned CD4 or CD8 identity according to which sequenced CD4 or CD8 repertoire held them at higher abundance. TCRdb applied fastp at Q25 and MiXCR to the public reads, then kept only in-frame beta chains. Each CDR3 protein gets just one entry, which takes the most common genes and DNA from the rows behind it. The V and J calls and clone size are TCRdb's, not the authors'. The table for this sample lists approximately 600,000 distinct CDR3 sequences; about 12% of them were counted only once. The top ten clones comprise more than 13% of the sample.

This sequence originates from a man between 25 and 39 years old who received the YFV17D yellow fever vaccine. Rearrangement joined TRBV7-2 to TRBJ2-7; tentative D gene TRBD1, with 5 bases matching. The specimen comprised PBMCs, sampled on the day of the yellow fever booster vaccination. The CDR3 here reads CASSAGLFYEQYF. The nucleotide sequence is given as TGTGCCAGCAGCGCAGGGCTCTTCTACGAGCAGTACTTC. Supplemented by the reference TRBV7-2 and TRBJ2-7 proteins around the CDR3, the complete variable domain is GAGVSQSPSNKVTEKGKDVELRCDPISGHTALYWYRQSLGQGLEFLIYFQGNSAPDKSGLPSDRFSAERTGGSVSTLTIQRTQQEDSAVYLCASSAGLFYEQYFGPGTRLTVT.